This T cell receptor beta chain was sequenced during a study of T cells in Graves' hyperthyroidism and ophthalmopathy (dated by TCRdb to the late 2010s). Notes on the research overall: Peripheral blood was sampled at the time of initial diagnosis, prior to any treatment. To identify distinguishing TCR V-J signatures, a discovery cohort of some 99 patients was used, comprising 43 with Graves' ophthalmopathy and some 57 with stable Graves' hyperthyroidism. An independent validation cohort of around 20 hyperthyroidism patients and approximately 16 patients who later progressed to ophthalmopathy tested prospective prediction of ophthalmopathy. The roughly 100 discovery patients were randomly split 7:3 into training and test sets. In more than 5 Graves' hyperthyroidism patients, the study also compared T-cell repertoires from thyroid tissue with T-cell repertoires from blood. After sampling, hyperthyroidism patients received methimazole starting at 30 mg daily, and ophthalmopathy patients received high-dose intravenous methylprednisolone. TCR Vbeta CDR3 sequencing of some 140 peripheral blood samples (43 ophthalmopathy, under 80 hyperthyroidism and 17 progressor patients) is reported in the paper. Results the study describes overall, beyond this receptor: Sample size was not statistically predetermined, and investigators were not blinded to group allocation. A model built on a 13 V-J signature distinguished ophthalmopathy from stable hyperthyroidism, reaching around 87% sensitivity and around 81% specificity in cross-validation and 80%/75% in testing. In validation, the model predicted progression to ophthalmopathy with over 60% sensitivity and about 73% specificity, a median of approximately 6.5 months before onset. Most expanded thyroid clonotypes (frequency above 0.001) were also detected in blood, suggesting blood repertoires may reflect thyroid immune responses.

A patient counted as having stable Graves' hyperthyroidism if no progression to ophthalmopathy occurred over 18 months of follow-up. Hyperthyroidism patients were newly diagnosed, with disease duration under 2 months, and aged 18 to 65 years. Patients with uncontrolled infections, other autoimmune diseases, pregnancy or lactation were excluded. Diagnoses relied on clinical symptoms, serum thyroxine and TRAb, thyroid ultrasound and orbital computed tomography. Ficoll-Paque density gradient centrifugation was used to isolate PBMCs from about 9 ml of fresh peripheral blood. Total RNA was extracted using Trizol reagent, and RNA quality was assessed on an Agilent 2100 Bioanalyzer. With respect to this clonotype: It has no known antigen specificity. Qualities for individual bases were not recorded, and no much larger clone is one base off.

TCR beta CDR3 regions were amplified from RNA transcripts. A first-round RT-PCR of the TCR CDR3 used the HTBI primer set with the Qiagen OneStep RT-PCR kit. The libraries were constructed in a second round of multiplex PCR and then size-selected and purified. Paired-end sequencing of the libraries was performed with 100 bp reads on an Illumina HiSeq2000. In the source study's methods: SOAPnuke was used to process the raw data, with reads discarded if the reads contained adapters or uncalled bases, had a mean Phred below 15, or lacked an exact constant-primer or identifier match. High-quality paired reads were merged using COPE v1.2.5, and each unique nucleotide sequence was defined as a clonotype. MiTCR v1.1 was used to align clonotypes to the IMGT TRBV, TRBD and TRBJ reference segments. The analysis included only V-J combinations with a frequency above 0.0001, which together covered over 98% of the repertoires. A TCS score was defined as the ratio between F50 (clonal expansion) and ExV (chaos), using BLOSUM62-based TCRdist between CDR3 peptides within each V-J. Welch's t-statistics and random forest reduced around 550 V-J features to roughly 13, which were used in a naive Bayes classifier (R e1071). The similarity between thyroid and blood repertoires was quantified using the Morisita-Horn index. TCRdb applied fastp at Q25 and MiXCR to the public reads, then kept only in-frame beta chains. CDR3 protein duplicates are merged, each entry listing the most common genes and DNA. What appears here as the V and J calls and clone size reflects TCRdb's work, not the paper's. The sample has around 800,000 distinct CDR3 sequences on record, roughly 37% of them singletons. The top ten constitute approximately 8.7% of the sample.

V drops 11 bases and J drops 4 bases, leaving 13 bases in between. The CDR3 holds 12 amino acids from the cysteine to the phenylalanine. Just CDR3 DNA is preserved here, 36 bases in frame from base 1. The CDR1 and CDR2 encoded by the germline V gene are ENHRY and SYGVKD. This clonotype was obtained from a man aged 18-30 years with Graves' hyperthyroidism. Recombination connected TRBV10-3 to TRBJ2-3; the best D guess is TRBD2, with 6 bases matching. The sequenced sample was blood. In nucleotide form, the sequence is TGTGCCGGTCATACGGGGGCAGATACGCAGTATTTT. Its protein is CAGHTGADTQYF.